The 9 T cell receptor beta chains given below trace back to one sample, sequenced in a study of blood T cell repertoires in COVID-19. TCRdb's table, derived via immunoSEQ multiplex PCR, lists solely in-frame clones and lacks some. The sample records about 270,000 clones, approximately 82% being singletons. The sample was peripheral blood. The receptors derive from a man of 80 years or more with acute or convalescent COVID-19.

The gene calls are TRBV11-1 and TRBJ1-1; D is ambiguous. CDR1 is SGHAT and CDR2 is FQDESV in the germline V gene (reference sequence). V was trimmed by 5 bases and J by 0 bases, leaving 13 bases between them. The CDR3 extends over 15 amino acids. CDR3 DNA sequence: TGTGCCAGCAGCCCACGAAGAGGGATGAACACTGAAGCTTTCTTT. Protein sequence: CASSPRRGMNTEAFF.

The genes are TRBV9 and TRBJ1-1, with D possibly matching TRBD1 (6 bases). This CDR3 contains 15 residues. The ends were cut back, 1 base at V and 4 bases at J, with 14 bases in the middle. From germline, CDR1 is SGDLS and CDR2 YYNGEE. CDR3 in amino acids: CASSVRGGWATEAFF. CDR3 DNA sequence: TGTGCCAGCAGCGTAAGGGGGGGTTGGGCCACTGAAGCTTTCTTT.

The rearrangement links TRBV7-2 to TRBJ2-3; 8 bases are a match to TRBD2. Unmatched junction bases numbered 16, after V lost 10 bases and J lost 1 base. There are 17 residues in the CDR3. The germline CDR1 and CDR2 sequences are SGHTA and FQGNSA. In DNA, the CDR3 is TGTGCCACCACCAGCGTTGTGCGGGGGGTCCGCACAGATACGCAGTATTTT. Its translation: CATTSVVRGVRTDTQYF.

J is TRBJ2-1 and V is TRBV5-8; a weak D match, TRBD1 (5 bases). Germline assignment: CDR1 SGHTS and CDR2 YDEGEE. Trimming took off 0 bases at V and 7 bases at J, with 14 bases between the two ends. CDR3 length: 15 amino acids. CDR3 residues: CASSLGLVSGNEQFF. The CDR3 region has the DNA TGTGCCAGCAGCTTGGGGCTAGTTTCAGGGAATGAGCAGTTCTTC.

V and J are TRBV27 and TRBJ1-6, with TRBD1 identical over 7 bases. V trimming: 1 base; J trimming: 7 bases; junction bases outside the gene matches: 4. Germline CDR1 is MNHEY and CDR2 is SMNVEV (reference sequence). This CDR3 spans 15 amino acids. The CDR3 reads CASSLWSGGNSPLHF. For the CDR3, the DNA is TGTGCCAGCAGTTTATGGTCAGGGGGGAATTCACCCCTCCACTTT.

This clone was counted only a few times. The chain recombines TRBV27 with TRBJ2-7; 7 bases align to TRBD2. Per the germline V gene, CDR1 is MNHEY and CDR2 is SMNVEV (reference sequence). The V gene end was trimmed by 5 bases and the J gene end by 4 bases; junction bases not matched to a gene: 11. The CDR3 contains 15 residues. The CDR3 DNA follows: TGTGCCAGCAGTCCAGATCCGGGGGGACGATACGAGCAGTACTTC. Encoded protein: CASSPDPGGRYEQYF.

This clone occurred a few times. This chain connects TRBV12-3 or TRBV12-4 to TRBJ2-1, with D unresolved. The CDR3 runs 13 residues. Deletions cut 3 bases from V and 5 bases from J, with 8 bases between. Here the CDR3 reads CASSFSQNNEQFF. The DNA of the CDR3 is TGTGCCAGCAGTTTCTCACAAAACAATGAGCAGTTCTTC.

This clone was counted a few times. V and J are TRBV6-1 and TRBJ2-1; 8 bases map to TRBD2. Germline CDR1 MNHNS, CDR2 SASEGT. J was trimmed by 2 bases and V by 3 bases; bases with no gene match: 9. The CDR3 is 17 amino acids. DNA of the CDR3: TGTGCCAGCAGTGATCCCCATGATAGCGGGGCCTACAATGAGCAGTTCTTC. Protein: CASSDPHDSGAYNEQFF.

This clone was recorded once. The V gene is TRBV19, the J gene TRBJ2-2; D might be TRBD1 (5 bases). With 4 bases removed from V and 4 bases from J, the gap between germline ends came to 13 bases. Germline V gene lookup returns CDR1 LNHDA and CDR2 SQIVND (reference sequence). This CDR3 has 15 amino acids. The DNA of the CDR3 is TGTGCCAGTAGTACCGAGGACATCCCCACCGGGGAGCTGTTTTTT. It translates to CASSTEDIPTGELFF. Full variable domain (rest looked up from reference TRBV19 and TRBJ2-2): DGGITQSPKYLFRKEGQNVTLSCEQNLNHDAMYWYRQDPGQGLRLIYYSQIVNDFQKGDIAEGYSVSREKKESFPLTVTSAQKNPTAFYLCASSTEDIPTGELFFGEGSRLTVL.